Presented here are 12 T cell receptor beta chains from one specimen sequenced in a study of cytomegalovirus exposure and HLA in healthy donors. 60 Vbeta and 13 Jbeta primers were used in PCR. Repertoires were generated with immunoSEQ multiplex PCR, while TCRdb's copy carries only in-frame clones and drops some. The sample shows fewer than 200,000 clones, around 76% of them seen only once. Material: PBMCs. Receptors originate from a girl aged 5 to 17 in good health and CMV-seropositive.

The chain has TRBV5-1 and TRBJ1-1, with a tentative D call TRBD1 (6 bases). CDR1 SGHRS and CDR2 YFSETQ come from the germline V gene. This CDR3 has 15 amino acids. Between the trimmed V and J ends, which lost 0 bases and 1 base, there was a span of 10 bases. CDR3 in DNA: TGCGCCAGCAGCTTGGTTGGGGGGGCGAACACTGAAGCTTTCTTT. Translation: CASSLVGGANTEAFF.

This clone has only one observation. J is TRBJ1-1 and V is TRBV29-1; 7 bases line up with TRBD1. Germline CDR1 reads SQVTM; CDR2 reads ANQGSEA. V dropped 8 bases and J dropped 3; count of bases not matched to a gene: 15. CDR3 length: 15 amino acids. The CDR3 protein is CSTRQGYSDHTEAFF. The CDR3 coding sequence is TGCAGCACCAGACAGGGATATTCGGACCACACTGAAGCTTTCTTT.

V is TRBV19 and J is TRBJ1-2; 9 bases line up with TRBD1. CDR3 length: 14 residues. Germline CDR1 and CDR2: LNHDA and SQIVND (reference sequence). The V gene end was trimmed by 3 bases and the J gene end by 2 bases; junction bases not matched to a gene: 1. CDR3 sequence: CASSIDRGNYGYTF. In nucleotides, the CDR3 is TGTGCCAGTAGTATCGACAGGGGGAACTATGGCTACACCTTC.

V gene TRBV2 combines with J gene TRBJ1-5, with TRBD1 matching 8 bases. The CDR3 runs 14 residues. V was clipped by 5 bases and J by 6 bases; unmatched bases: 6. The germline V gene encodes CDR1 SNHLY and CDR2 FYNNEI. The CDR3, as DNA: TGTGCCAGCAGTTTAACAGGGGGTCTTCAGCCCCAGCATTTT. Its protein product is CASSLTGGLQPQHF.

The chain employs TRBV29-1 and TRBJ1-2; TRBD1 agrees at 7 bases. Germline V gene sequence: CDR1 SQVTM, CDR2 ANQGSEA. V dropped 7 bases and J dropped 3; count of bases not matched to a gene: 2. CDR3 size: 11 residues. The CDR3 nucleotides read TGCAGCGCCGGGACAGACTATGGCTACACCTTC. This translates into CSAGTDYGYTF. The full variable domain, completed using reference TRBV29-1 and TRBJ1-2, is SAVISQKPSRDICQRGTSLTIQCQVDSQVTMMFWYRQQPGQSLTLIATANQGSEATYESGFVIDKFPISRPNLTFSTLTVSNMSPEDSSIYLCSAGTDYGYTFGSGTRLTVV.

The genes are TRBV7-3 and TRBJ2-1; TRBD2 aligns across 9 bases. V was pared by 5 bases and J by 3 bases, with 8 bases of the junction left unmatched. CDR1 is SGHTA, CDR2 FQGTGA, per germline. This CDR3 contains 16 residues. The CDR3 sequence is CASSVYRGGDYNEQFF. The CDR3 DNA follows: TGTGCCAGCAGCGTATACCGCGGGGGGGACTACAATGAGCAGTTCTTC.

The V gene is TRBV19, the J gene TRBJ2-7, with 11 bases matching TRBD1. Germline assignment: CDR1 LNHDA and CDR2 SQIVND (reference sequence). This CDR3 region has 16 residues. V lost 4 bases and J lost 5; bases outside the gene matches: 10. The CDR3 nucleotides are TGTGCCAGTAGTAAGCGGGACAGGGGGACCCCCCACGAGCAGTACTTC. Protein: CASSKRDRGTPHEQYF.

This clone has just a few counts. The chain employs TRBV19 and TRBJ1-1; D remains ambiguous. V was trimmed by 7 bases and J by 0 bases, leaving 12 bases between them. The CDR3 contains 14 residues. Germline CDR1 and CDR2: LNHDA and SQIVND (reference sequence). In DNA, the CDR3 is TGTGCCAGTATTGCCAGGCACATGAACACTGAAGCTTTCTTT. This codes for CASIARHMNTEAFF.

The chain uses TRBV21-1 and TRBJ1-2; TRBD1, the table's D call, lacks a check against the DNA. TRBV21-1 is reported as a pseudogene. The CDR3 extends over 14 amino acids. The CDR3, as DNA: TGTGCCAGCAGCACCTCCGGGACAGTCTATGGCTACACCTTC. Translated: CASSTSGTVYGYTF.

The chain combines TRBV7-9 with TRBJ2-2; 9 bases map to TRBD2. CDR1 and CDR2 from the germline V gene are SEHNR and FQNEAQ (reference sequence). The trim removed 5 bases at V and 7 bases at J, leaving 14 bases unmatched. This CDR3 comprises 17 residues. In DNA form, the CDR3 reads TGTGCCAGCAGCCCCACGGGCGGGAGGGCCTCGAACGGGGAGCTGTTTTTT. It encodes CASSPTGGRASNGELFF.

The chain joins TRBV2 to TRBJ1-1; a possible D gene is TRBD1 (5 bases). CDR1 is SNHLY and CDR2 is FYNNEI in the germline V gene. This CDR3 comprises 14 residues. V lost 5 bases to trimming and J lost 0 bases, with 10 bases between them. The CDR3 sequence is CASSRQTLNTEAFF. DNA of the CDR3: TGTGCCAGCAGTAGACAGACCCTGAACACTGAAGCTTTCTTT. Full variable domain (outside the CDR3, taken from reference TRBV2 and TRBJ1-1): EPEVTQTPSHQVTQMGQEVILRCVPISNHLYFYWYRQILGQKVEFLVSFYNNEISEKSEIFDDQFSVERPDGSNFTLKIRSTKLEDSAMYFCASSRQTLNTEAFFGQGTRLTVV.

V is TRBV6-4 and J is TRBJ1-2; 7 positions agree with TRBD1. The junction had 10 bases not matched to a gene; V was cut back by 4 bases and J by 5 bases. There are 15 residues in the CDR3. Germline lookup yields CDR1 MRHNA and CDR2 SNTAGT. The CDR3 sequence is CASSVSGTGEYGYTF. CDR3 in DNA: TGTGCCAGCAGTGTGTCGGGCACAGGGGAGTATGGCTACACCTTC.